This T cell receptor beta chain was found in a study of cytomegalovirus exposure and HLA in healthy donors. Study as a whole: The approximately 120 validation repertoires, a later analysis reported, used the same platform as the roughly 610 first-cohort repertoires. The study's findings and limits: According to a later analysis, TCR clusters from the first cohort tended to co-occur in the 100 to 150 validation repertoires. In vitro confirmation showed a few CMV-associated chains to be CMV antigen specific.

On this clone itself: The antigen is unknown.

CDR1 MNHNS and CDR2 SASEGT come from the germline V gene. CDR3 length: 14 amino acids. The J segment lost 4 bases and the V segment lost 4 bases, leaving 6 bases of the junction unmatched. Separate from the 666-subject first cohort was the approximately 130-subject validation cohort, to which the donors belonged. Here immunoSEQ multiplex PCR was the method, and the copy in TCRdb shows in-frame clones only, minus some. The table has about 330,000 clones, 75% to 90% seen once; the top ten hold about 0.91%. The specimen sequenced was PBMCs. The origin of this receptor is a woman younger than 35 in good health and CMV-seronegative. The rearrangement uses TRBV6-1 and TRBJ2-7; TRBD1 matches at 8 bases. The CDR3 loop is CASSVTGDVYEQYF. The CDR3 bases are TGTGCCAGCAGTGTGACAGGGGACGTATACGAGCAGTACTTC.